This TCR beta chain was captured by sequencing in a study of blood T cell repertoires in COVID-19. V was pared by 6 bases and J by 3 bases, with 8 bases between. The CDR3 consists of 12 residues. The germline V gene encodes CDR1 MNHEY and CDR2 SMNVEV (reference sequence). Sequenced by immunoSEQ multiplex PCR; TCRdb stores in-frame clones only, minus some. The table lists a few hundred thousand clones, roughly 80% of them singletons, with around 5% in the top ten. The source of this sequence is a human donor in a cohort sampled during active COVID-19. The sample was peripheral blood. The chain combines TRBV27 with TRBJ2-5; tentative D call: TRBD2 (6 bases). For the CDR3, the DNA is TGTGCCAGCAGGCGGGGTGAAGAGACCCAGTACTTC. It specifies CASRRGEETQYF.